Listed below are T cell receptor beta chains from one sample, sequenced in a study of T cell responses to AZD1222 COVID-19 vaccine. Sequenced by immunoSEQ multiplex PCR; TCRdb stores in-frame clones only, minus some. Of approximately 160,000 clones in the sample, 92% were seen once. The material was peripheral blood, obtained 28 days after the second AZD1222 dose. All receptors come from an adult who received the AZD1222 COVID-19 vaccine. CDR3s include the opening cysteine and the closing phenylalanine or tryptophan. The order of the fields is D gene, V gene, J gene, clone size, CDR3 protein, CDR3 DNA. A D gene is named only where the DNA matches it firmly. Where a row states a size, it is once, few, many or the class of an expanded clone; other rows omit it.

D: TRBD2; V: TRBV10-3; J: TRBJ2-1; size: .; CDR3: CAISPGLAAGGSYNEQFF; DNA: TGTGCCATCAGTCCGGGACTAGCGGCCGGCGGCTCCTACAATGAGCAGTTCTTC
D: .; V: TRBV29-1; J: TRBJ1-1; size: .; CDR3: CSVVQRTPEAFF; DNA: TGCAGCGTTGTGCAGCGAACGCCTGAAGCTTTCTTT
D: .; V: TRBV4-2; J: TRBJ1-2; size: .; CDR3: CASSQASQGNYGYTF; DNA: TGTGCCAGCAGCCAAGCGAGCCAGGGTAACTATGGCTACACCTTC
D: .; V: TRBV7-8; J: TRBJ2-1; size: .; CDR3: CASSHGQRSYNEQFF; DNA: TGTGCCAGCAGCCACGGGCAGAGGTCCTACAATGAGCAGTTCTTC
D: .; V: TRBV5-1; J: TRBJ1-2; size: .; CDR3: CASSLVVAAYGYTF; DNA: TGCGCCAGCAGCTTGGTGGTGGCAGCCTATGGCTACACCTTC
D: .; V: TRBV28; J: TRBJ1-4; size: .; CDR3: CASSSGGANEKLFF; DNA: TGTGCCAGCAGTTCCGGGGGGGCTAATGAAAAACTGTTTTTT
D: TRBD1; V: TRBV19; J: TRBJ2-3; size: .; CDR3: CASSGGQGAGTDTQYF; DNA: TGTGCCAGTAGCGGGGGACAGGGGGCCGGCACAGATACGCAGTATTTT
D: .; V: TRBV10-3; J: TRBJ1-4; size: .; CDR3: CAISSNREAGDEKLFF; DNA: TGTGCCATCAGTAGTAACAGGGAAGCAGGCGATGAAAAACTGTTTTTT
D: TRBD2; V: TRBV7-9; J: TRBJ2-1; size: .; CDR3: CASSLNPGLADNEQFF; DNA: TGTGCCAGCAGCTTAAATCCGGGACTAGCTGACAATGAGCAGTTCTTC
D: .; V: TRBV6-5; J: TRBJ1-2; size: .; CDR3: CASSYGRHYGYTF; DNA: TGTGCCAGCAGTTACGGGAGACACTATGGCTACACCTTC
D: .; V: TRBV5-4; J: TRBJ1-1; size: few; CDR3: CASSSKISLNTEAFF; DNA: TGTGCCAGCAGCTCAAAAATCTCCTTGAACACTGAAGCTTTCTTT
D: .; V: TRBV7-8; J: TRBJ1-6; size: .; CDR3: CASSLVGRDSPLHF; DNA: TGTGCCAGCAGCTTAGTAGGCAGGGATTCACCCCTCCACTTT
D: TRBD1; V: TRBV18; J: TRBJ2-3; size: few; CDR3: CASSFDRGIGPDTQYF; DNA: TGTGCCAGCTCATTCGACAGGGGGATCGGGCCAGATACGCAGTATTTT
D: .; V: TRBV10-3; J: TRBJ1-1; size: .; CDR3: CAIRTGANTEAFF; DNA: TGTGCCATCCGTACAGGAGCTAACACTGAAGCTTTCTTT
D: .; V: TRBV28; J: TRBJ2-7; size: .; CDR3: CASSPPGYEQYF; DNA: TGTGCCAGCAGCCCCCCAGGCTACGAGCAGTACTTC
D: .; V: TRBV30; J: TRBJ2-3; size: .; CDR3: CAWSVSGSTDTQYF; DNA: TGTGCCTGGAGTGTATCAGGGTCCACAGATACGCAGTATTTT
D: .; V: TRBV7-3; J: TRBJ1-1; size: .; CDR3: CASSPQGGNTEAFF; DNA: TGTGCCAGCAGCCCCCAGGGTGGTAACACTGAAGCTTTCTTT
D: .; V: TRBV9; J: TRBJ1-1; size: few; CDR3: CASSVGGGLSTEAFF; DNA: TGTGCCAGCAGCGTAGGCGGGGGGTTATCTACTGAAGCTTTCTTT
D: .; V: TRBV6-5; J: TRBJ2-7; size: .; CDR3: CASSKQGGRDEQYF; DNA: TGTGCCAGCAGTAAGCAGGGGGGGAGAGACGAGCAGTACTTC
D: .; V: TRBV9; J: TRBJ2-7; size: .; CDR3: CASSARGGNSYEQYF; DNA: TGTGCCAGCAGCGCGAGAGGGGGAAACTCCTACGAGCAGTACTTC
D: TRBD1; V: TRBV10-3; J: TRBJ2-7; size: .; CDR3: CAISDLKGTGSYEQYF; DNA: TGTGCCATCAGTGATCTTAAAGGGACAGGGTCCTACGAGCAGTACTTC
D: TRBD1; V: TRBV6-5; J: TRBJ1-5; size: .; CDR3: CATSTGTGSNQPQHF; DNA: TGTGCCACCAGTACCGGGACAGGGAGCAATCAGCCCCAGCATTTT
D: .; V: TRBV27; J: TRBJ1-6; size: .; CDR3: CASSLSDARSPSPLHF; DNA: TGTGCCAGCAGTTTATCAGACGCCAGAAGCCCTTCACCCCTCCACTTT
D: .; V: TRBV27; J: TRBJ2-7; size: .; CDR3: CASSLYGGDYEQYF; DNA: TGTGCCAGCAGTTTATACGGGGGAGACTACGAGCAGTACTTC
D: TRBD1; V: TRBV10-1; J: TRBJ2-7; size: once; CDR3: CASSRDRSSYEQYF; DNA: TGCGCCAGCAGCCGGGACAGGAGCTCCTACGAGCAGTACTTC
D: TRBD2; V: TRBV20-1; J: TRBJ2-3; size: .; CDR3: CSASQGLAGYTQYF; DNA: TGCAGTGCTAGTCAGGGTCTAGCGGGCTATACGCAGTATTTT
D: .; V: TRBV7-9; J: TRBJ2-1; size: .; CDR3: CASSLAGSDEQFF; DNA: TGTGCCAGCAGCTTGGCAGGTAGCGATGAGCAGTTCTTC
D: .; V: TRBV3-1/TRBV3-2; J: TRBJ2-7; size: few; CDR3: CASSQDQSGLYEQYF; DNA: TGTGCCAGCAGCCAAGATCAGTCAGGGTTATACGAGCAGTACTTC
D: .; V: TRBV7-9; J: TRBJ1-5; size: .; CDR3: CASSLGNSANQPQHF; DNA: TGTGCCAGCAGCTTAGGGAACTCAGCCAATCAGCCCCAGCATTTT
D: .; V: TRBV7-9; J: TRBJ1-1; size: .; CDR3: CASSFPSWSTEAFF; DNA: TGTGCCAGCAGCTTCCCTTCTTGGAGCACTGAAGCTTTCTTT
D: .; V: TRBV2; J: TRBJ1-1; size: .; CDR3: CASSGGGAEAFF; DNA: TGTGCCAGCAGTGGTGGGGGCGCTGAAGCTTTCTTT
D: TRBD1; V: TRBV6-5; J: TRBJ2-6; size: .; CDR3: CASSTGGSGANVLTF; DNA: TGTGCCAGCAGTACAGGGGGGAGCGGGGCCAACGTCCTGACTTTC
D: .; V: TRBV29-1; J: TRBJ1-2; size: .; CDR3: CSVDRSQGRSNYGYTF; DNA: TGCAGCGTTGATAGGAGTCAGGGCCGGTCTAACTATGGCTACACCTTC
D: .; V: TRBV5-1; J: TRBJ2-3; size: .; CDR3: CASSSPGFGTDTQYF; DNA: TGCGCCAGCAGCTCACCGGGATTCGGCACAGATACGCAGTATTTT
D: TRBD1; V: TRBV25-1; J: TRBJ1-1; size: .; CDR3: CASSLQGIDTEAFF; DNA: TGTGCCAGCAGTTTACAGGGGATCGACACTGAAGCTTTCTTT
D: .; V: TRBV9; J: TRBJ2-3; size: .; CDR3: CASSVVGGGSTDTQYF; DNA: TGTGCCAGCAGCGTAGTGGGGGGCGGGAGTACAGATACGCAGTATTTT
D: .; V: TRBV5-1; J: TRBJ1-2; size: .; CDR3: CASGSNNFYGYTF; DNA: TGCGCCAGCGGGTCGAATAACTTTTATGGCTACACCTTC
D: .; V: TRBV19; J: TRBJ1-1; size: .; CDR3: CASSPRQATIIEAFF; DNA: TGTGCCAGTAGTCCGAGACAGGCAACCATCATTGAAGCTTTCTTT
D: .; V: TRBV18; J: TRBJ1-1; size: .; CDR3: CASSPPGLVAFF; DNA: TGTGCCAGCTCACCTCCGGGGCTGGTGGCTTTCTTT
D: .; V: TRBV6-5; J: TRBJ2-5; size: .; CDR3: CASIRAEGAQYF; DNA: TGTGCCAGCATTCGGGCAGAAGGGGCCCAGTACTTC
D: TRBD1; V: TRBV7-9; J: TRBJ2-7; size: .; CDR3: CASSLVDRGSDEQYF; DNA: TGTGCCAGCAGCTTAGTGGACAGGGGTTCGGACGAGCAGTACTTC
D: .; V: TRBV7-9; J: TRBJ2-4; size: .; CDR3: CASSLGAEGPNPIQYF; DNA: TGTGCCAGCAGCTTAGGGGCGGAGGGGCCCAATCCCATTCAGTACTTC
D: .; V: TRBV3-1/TRBV3-2; J: TRBJ1-5; size: .; CDR3: CASSQGPRQPQHF; DNA: TGTGCCAGCAGCCAAGGCCCCCGCCAGCCCCAGCATTTT
D: TRBD2; V: TRBV3-1/TRBV3-2; J: TRBJ2-3; size: .; CDR3: CASREGTSGTDTQYF; DNA: TGTGCCAGCAGGGAGGGGACTAGCGGAACAGATACGCAGTATTTT
D: TRBD1; V: TRBV11-2; J: TRBJ1-2; size: .; CDR3: CASSLGTGGGGGYTF; DNA: TGTGCCAGCAGCTTGGGGACAGGGGGTGGCGGTGGCTACACCTTC
D: .; V: TRBV27; J: TRBJ2-3; size: once; CDR3: CASSLGGRSTDTQYF; DNA: TGTGCCAGCAGTTTAGGGGGCCGGAGCACAGATACGCAGTATTTT
D: .; V: TRBV21-1; J: TRBJ1-2; size: .; CDR3: CARIRYSDRGDYGYTF; DNA: TGTGCCAGAATAAGATACTCGGACAGGGGGGACTATGGCTACACCTTC
D: TRBD1; V: TRBV10-2; J: TRBJ1-5; size: .; CDR3: CASSTGQNQPQHF; DNA: TGCGCCAGCAGTACGGGACAGAATCAGCCCCAGCATTTT
D: TRBD1; V: TRBV7-9; J: TRBJ2-4; size: .; CDR3: CASQRGRPNIQYF; DNA: TGTGCCAGTCAGAGGGGGCGGCCAAACATTCAGTACTTC
D: .; V: TRBV6-5; J: TRBJ1-3; size: few; CDR3: CASSSQGQAGNTIYF; DNA: TGTGCCAGCAGTTCCCAGGGCCAGGCTGGAAACACCATATATTTT
D: TRBD1; V: TRBV6-5; J: TRBJ1-4; size: once; CDR3: CASRSTGGTEKLFF; DNA: TGTGCCAGCAGGTCGACAGGGGGCACGGAAAAACTGTTTTTT
D: .; V: TRBV6-2/TRBV6-3; J: TRBJ2-1; size: .; CDR3: CASSNGLSYNEQFF; DNA: TGTGCCAGCAGTAACGGTCTCTCCTACAATGAGCAGTTCTTC
D: .; V: TRBV3-1/TRBV3-2; J: TRBJ1-6; size: .; CDR3: CASSQVRRWSPLHF; DNA: TGTGCCAGCAGCCAAGTTCGGAGGTGGTCACCCCTCCACTTT